What follows are 10 T cell receptor beta chains derived from one specimen sequenced in a study of T cell responses to AZD1222 COVID-19 vaccine. Profiled with immunoSEQ multiplex PCR; TCRdb holds only in-frame clones, not every one. The table lists about 200,000 clones, almost 95% of them singletons, with less than 1.5% in the top ten. Sequenced here: peripheral blood, sampled on day 0 of AZD1222 vaccination. These receptors were taken from an adult in good health.

This sequence joins TRBV5-1 and TRBJ2-7; D unresolved. CDR1 and CDR2 from the germline V gene are SGHRS and YFSETQ. The CDR3 is 14 amino acids. Trimming removed 4 bases from V and 3 bases from J, with 14 bases in between. CDR3 in amino acids: CASSPTAPGYEQYF. CDR3 nucleotide sequence: TGCGCCAGCAGCCCAACAGCGCCCGGCTACGAGCAGTACTTC.

The chain employs TRBV9 and TRBJ1-3, with 7 bases fitting TRBD1. Looked up from germline, CDR1 is SGDLS and CDR2 is YYNGEE. CDR3 length: 18 residues. V shed 3 bases and J 2 bases; nucleotides not matched to a gene: 14. In DNA form, the CDR3 reads TGTGCCAGCAGCGGACCCAGAGACAGGGTTTCGGCTGGAAACACCATATATTTT. Translating gives CASSGPRDRVSAGNTIYF.

The genes are TRBV20-1 and TRBJ2-7, with D perhaps matching TRBD1 (5 bases). This CDR3 has 11 amino acids. V was clipped by 6 bases and J by 3 bases, with 9 bases between them. The germline gives CDR1 DFQATT, CDR2 SNEGSKA (reference sequence). As DNA, the CDR3 is TGCAGTGCCCAACAGGACTACGAGCAGTACTTC. Its protein product is CSAQQDYEQYF.

The chain's CDR3 is CASSQDYGAPYEQYF. The CDR3 DNA is TGTGCCAGCAGCCAAGATTATGGGGCTCCGTACGAGCAGTACTTC. The chain carries TRBV3-1 (or the pseudogene TRBV3-2) and TRBJ2-7; D may be TRBD1 (5 bases). This CDR3 contains 15 residues. From germline, CDR1 is LGHDT and CDR2 YNNKEL (reference sequence). The V end lost 0 bases, the J end lost 4 bases, and 13 bases lay between the germline ends.

This chain joins TRBV5-4 and TRBJ2-5; 7 nucleotides match TRBD1. Germline V CDR1 and CDR2: SGHNT, YYREEE (reference sequence). This CDR3 is built from 15 residues. V shed 4 bases, J shed 5 bases, and the junction held 11 bases outside the gene matches. The CDR3 region is CASSDRQGRAETQYF. The CDR3 DNA is TGTGCCAGCAGCGATCGACAGGGTCGGGCTGAGACCCAGTACTTC.

CDR3 coding DNA: TGTGCCAGCAGCCAAGGACAGCTAGAAGCTTTCTTT. It codes for CASSQGQLEAFF. The chain links TRBV14 to TRBJ1-1; weak D call: TRBD1 (5 bases). CDR1 is SGHDN and CDR2 is FVKESK in the germline V gene. V was shortened by 1 base and J by 8 bases, with 8 bases between the two germline ends. The CDR3 is 12 amino acids.

V and J are TRBV4-3 and TRBJ1-3; 7 nucleotides match TRBD1. V lost 0 bases and J lost 2; bases outside the gene matches: 4. CDR1 is LGHNA, CDR2 YSLEER, per germline. The CDR3 is 16 amino acids. CDR3 DNA: TGCGCCAGCAGCCAAGATCCCGGGACAGCTGGAAACACCATATATTTT. Protein product: CASSQDPGTAGNTIYF.

This chain connects TRBV4-1 to TRBJ2-7; 7 bases fit TRBD1. The trim removed 4 bases at V and 1 base at J, leaving 4 bases unmatched. There are 14 residues in the CDR3. Per germline, CDR1 MGHRA and CDR2 YSYEKL. The CDR3 sequence is CASSPRQGSYEQYF. CDR3 sequence (DNA): TGCGCCAGCAGCCCTCGACAGGGATCCTACGAGCAGTACTTC.

V usage is TRBV29-1 and J usage is TRBJ2-7, with 7 bases lining up with TRBD1. V shed 4 bases, J shed 6 bases, and the junction held 3 bases outside the gene matches. Germline assignment: CDR1 SQVTM and CDR2 ANQGSEA. CDR3 length: 11 residues. CDR3 bases: TGCAGCGTTGGACAGGGAAGCGAGCAGTACTTC. This encodes CSVGQGSEQYF.

The rearrangement uses TRBV19 and TRBJ1-1; no clear D. The V and J ends lost 1 base and 0 bases respectively, with 9 bases between them. The CDR3 is 15 amino acids. Germline CDR1 LNHDA, CDR2 SQIVND (reference sequence). CDR3 sequence (DNA): TGTGCCAGTAGTATAGTGGGCGCGATGAACACTGAAGCTTTCTTT. Its protein is CASSIVGAMNTEAFF.